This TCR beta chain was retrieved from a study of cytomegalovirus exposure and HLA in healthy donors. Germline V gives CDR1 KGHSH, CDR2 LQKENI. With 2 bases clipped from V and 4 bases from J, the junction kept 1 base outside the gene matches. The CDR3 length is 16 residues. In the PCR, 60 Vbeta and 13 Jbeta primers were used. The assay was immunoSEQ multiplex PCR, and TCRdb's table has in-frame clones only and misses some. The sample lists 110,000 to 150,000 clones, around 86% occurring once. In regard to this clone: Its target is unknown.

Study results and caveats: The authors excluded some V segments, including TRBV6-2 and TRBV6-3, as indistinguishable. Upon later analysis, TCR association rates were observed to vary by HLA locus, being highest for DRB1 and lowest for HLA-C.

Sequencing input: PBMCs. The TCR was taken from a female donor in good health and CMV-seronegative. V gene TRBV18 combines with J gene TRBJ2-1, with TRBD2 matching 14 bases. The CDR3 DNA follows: TGTGCCAGCTCACCAGGGACTAGCGGGAGTTACAATGAGCAGTTCTTC. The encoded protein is CASSPGTSGSYNEQFF.